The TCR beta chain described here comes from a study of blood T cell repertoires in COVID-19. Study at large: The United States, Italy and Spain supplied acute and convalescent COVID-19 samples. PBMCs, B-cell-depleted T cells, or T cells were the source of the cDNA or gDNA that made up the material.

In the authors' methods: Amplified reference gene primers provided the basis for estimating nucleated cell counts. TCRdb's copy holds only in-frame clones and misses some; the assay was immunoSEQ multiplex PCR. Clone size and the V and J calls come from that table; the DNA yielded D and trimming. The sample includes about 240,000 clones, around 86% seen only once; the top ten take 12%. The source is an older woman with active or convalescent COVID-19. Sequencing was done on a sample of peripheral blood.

CDR3 nucleotide sequence: TGTGCCAGCAGACCACAAGCGGGGGGCACAGATACGCAGTATTTT. This gives the protein CASRPQAGGTDTQYF. The genes are TRBV6-5 and TRBJ2-3, with 8 positions matching TRBD2. CDR1 MNHEY and CDR2 SVGAGI come from the germline V gene. This CDR3 is built from 15 residues. The V gene end was trimmed by 6 bases and the J gene end by 1 base; junction bases not matched to a gene: 6.